The 2 T cell receptor beta chains reported below all come from one sample, sequenced in a study of immune evolution from preneoplasia to lung adenocarcinoma (dated by TCRdb to 2020 to 2022). The library was generated by the immunoSEQ multiplex PCR assay. In its TCRdb copy, this immuneACCESS table keeps in-frame sequences only and misses some clones. Where compared with another copy, unresolved V genes explain less than half of these, and the others have no known cause. This sample has fewer than 14,000 clones in its table, and more than 70% of those were observed once. The biggest ten clones account for about 1.7% of the sample. Sequencing input: FFPE minimally invasive lung adenocarcinoma tissue. According to the study, the label for this sample's cell subset or site signals: micro-invasive lung adenocarcinoma (MIA). The receptors shown here come from a person aged 70 to 79 with lung adenocarcinoma.

The rearrangement uses TRBV2 and TRBJ2-1; the match to TRBD2 covers 10 bases. Losses at the gene ends were 2 bases for V and 9 bases for J; bases not matched to a gene: 4. CDR3 length equals 14 residues. Germline V gives CDR1 SNHLY, CDR2 FYNNEI. CDR3 DNA: TGTGCCAGCAGTGAACTAGCGGGAGCGGTTGAGCAGTTCTTC. Translation: CASSELAGAVEQFF.

This sequence joins TRBV12-5 and TRBJ2-2, with TRBD1 matching 8 bases. CDR3 length equals 15 residues. J gave up 7 bases and V 5 bases, and 9 bases lay outside the gene matches. The germline V gene has CDR1 LGHNT and CDR2 FRNRAP. The CDR3 sequence: CASGPGQGRIGELFF. CDR3 sequence (DNA): TGTGCTAGTGGTCCTGGACAGGGAAGAATCGGGGAGCTGTTTTTT. Supplemented by reference TRBV12-5 and TRBJ2-2, the full variable domain reads DARVTQTPRHKVTEMGQEVTMRCQPILGHNTVFWYRQTMMQGLELLAYFRNRAPLDDSGMPKDRFSAEMPDATLATLKIQPSEPRDSAVYFCASGPGQGRIGELFFGEGSRLTVL.